This passage covers 30 T cell receptor beta chains from one sample sequenced in a study of CD8 T cells in Susac syndrome. Random hexamers were used to reverse transcribe an amount of about 0.45 to 1 ug RNA. TCRdb itself ran the immunoSEQ multiplex PCR reads through MiXCR, one entry per CDR3 protein. The data show some 120,000 distinct CDR3 sequences, around 94% seen once. The specimen was CD4+ T cells from PBMCs. The receptors were sampled from a human donor with multiple sclerosis.

This clonotype was detected once. This chain uses TRBV7-8 with TRBJ2-7; weak D call: TRBD1 (5 bases). Trimming took 5 bases from V and 2 from J, leaving 13 bases between them. The CDR3 is 14 amino acids. Per germline, CDR1 SGHVS and CDR2 FQNEAQ. CDR3 amino acids: CASSLRQTPYEQYF. The CDR3 DNA follows: TGTGCCAGCAGCCTCCGACAGACCCCCTACGAGCAGTACTTC.

The chain has TRBV29-1 and TRBJ1-4; D ambiguous. Germline CDR1 and CDR2: SQVTM and ANQGSEA. V dropped 8 bases and J dropped 3 bases, with 10 bases sitting between them. This CDR3 is built from 12 residues. This CDR3 reads CSFTLPNEKLFF. CDR3 DNA: TGCAGCTTTACGCTTCCTAATGAAAAACTGTTTTTT.

This rearrangement joins TRBV5-1 to TRBJ2-5; TRBD2 aligns across 10 bases. The V gene end was trimmed by 1 base and the J gene end by 3 bases; junction bases not matched to a gene: 6. From germline, CDR1 is SGHRS and CDR2 YFSETQ. This CDR3 is built from 16 residues. This CDR3 is CASSLPLAGSKETQYF. The CDR3 DNA reads TGCGCCAGCAGCTTGCCACTAGCGGGGTCTAAAGAGACCCAGTACTTC. Full variable domain (missing parts from reference TRBV5-1 and TRBJ2-5): KAGVTQTPRYLIKTRGQQVTLSCSPISGHRSVSWYQQTPGQGLQFLFEYFSETQRNKGNFPGRFSGRQFSNSRSEMNVSTLELGDSALYLCASSLPLAGSKETQYFGPGTRLLVL.

This clonotype was seen only a few times. The J gene is TRBJ1-2, the V gene TRBV25-1; D is unresolved. CDR1 and CDR2 (germline): MGHDK, SYGVNS. The CDR3 totals 15 residues. V shed 0 bases and J shed 4 bases, with 12 bases lying between them. The CDR3 is CASSEYRPGVYGYTF. CDR3 nucleotide sequence: TGTGCCAGCAGTGAATATCGTCCCGGAGTCTATGGCTACACCTTC.

The genes are TRBV29-1 and TRBJ2-1; D assignment may be TRBD1 or TRBD2 (6 bases each). Germline V CDR1 and CDR2: SQVTM, ANQGSEA. V lost 7 bases, J lost 2 bases, and 9 bases lay in between. The CDR3 has 12 amino acids. The CDR3 is CSGRDTYNEQFF. DNA for the CDR3: TGCAGCGGGCGGGACACCTACAATGAGCAGTTCTTC.

The CDR3 DNA reads as TGTGCCAGCAGCCAAGATTGGTATGAGCAGTTCTTC. Translation gives CASSQDWYEQFF. This chain uses TRBV14 with TRBJ2-1; D remains unclear. Per germline, CDR1 SGHDN and CDR2 FVKESK. V lost 0 bases and J 8 bases, leaving 5 bases between the germline ends. This CDR3 has 12 residues.

The V and J genes are TRBV4-3 and TRBJ1-2; 7 bases fit TRBD1. The CDR3 is 15 amino acids. With 0 bases clipped from V and 6 bases from J, the junction kept 7 bases outside the gene matches. The germline gives CDR1 LGHNA, CDR2 YSLEER. DNA of the CDR3: TGCGCCAGCAGCCAAGAGGGGGACAGCTGGGATGGCTACACCTTC. Encoded protein: CASSQEGDSWDGYTF.

This clonotype occurred once. This rearrangement joins TRBV30 to TRBJ1-2; 11 nucleotides agree with TRBD1. From germline, CDR1 is GTSNPN and CDR2 SVGIG (reference sequence). CDR3 length equals 15 residues. V gave up 1 base and J gave up 8 bases; unmatched junction bases: 9. This chain's CDR3 is CAWSGTGGDRAGYTF. The CDR3 DNA reads as TGTGCCTGGAGTGGGACAGGGGGCGATAGGGCCGGCTACACCTTC. Complete variable domain (other parts from reference TRBV30 and TRBJ1-2): SQTIHQWPATLVQPVGSPLSLECTVEGTSNPNLYWYRQAAGRGLQLLFYSVGIGQISSEVPQNLSASRPQDRQFILSSKKLLLSDSGFYLCAWSGTGGDRAGYTFGSGTRLTVV.

The CDR3 coding sequence is TGTGCCAGCAGCCGGAGAGGGACTAGCGGGACGACGGGCCTTAGCACAGATACGCAGTATTTT. This encodes CASSRRGTSGTTGLSTDTQYF. The J gene is TRBJ2-3, the V gene TRBV3-1; the match to TRBD2 covers 13 bases. This CDR3 comprises 21 residues. CDR1 is LGHDT and CDR2 is YNNKEL in the germline V gene (reference sequence). The V segment lost 4 bases and the J segment 0 bases; nucleotides outside the gene matches: 16.

The chain employs TRBV4-2 and TRBJ1-1; a possible D gene is TRBD1 (6 bases). Germline values: CDR1 LGHNA, CDR2 YNFKEQ. The CDR3 covers 13 residues. V was pared by 1 base and J by 6 bases, with 9 bases between. The CDR3 region is CASSQGGAPEAFF. The CDR3 nucleotides are TGTGCCAGCAGCCAAGGGGGGGCACCTGAAGCTTTCTTT.

This clonotype was recorded only once. The chain recombines TRBV5-1 with TRBJ2-2; no reliable D call. The CDR3 covers 14 residues. With 7 bases removed from V and 4 bases from J, the gap between germline ends came to 14 bases. Germline V CDR1 and CDR2: SGHRS, YFSETQ. The CDR3 here is CASGPLVSTGELFF. CDR3 nucleotides: TGCGCCAGCGGTCCGCTAGTGAGCACCGGGGAGCTGTTTTTT. The full variable domain, rest sourced from reference TRBV5-1 and TRBJ2-2, is KAGVTQTPRYLIKTRGQQVTLSCSPISGHRSVSWYQQTPGQGLQFLFEYFSETQRNKGNFPGRFSGRQFSNSRSEMNVSTLELGDSALYLCASGPLVSTGELFFGEGSRLTVL.

This chain links TRBV5-1 with TRBJ1-4; tentatively, D is TRBD1 (5 bases). Germline loops: CDR1 SGHRS, CDR2 YFSETQ. The V end lost 3 bases, the J end lost 4 bases, and 10 bases lay between the germline ends. The CDR3 length is 14 residues. CDR3 nucleotide sequence: TGCGCCAGCAGCTGGGAAAGGGGTAATGAAAAACTGTTTTTT. Amino acid sequence: CASSWERGNEKLFF.

The chain has TRBV18 and TRBJ2-3; no firm D call. The CDR3 extends over 12 amino acids. The V gene lost 2 bases and the J gene lost 3 bases, with 3 bases spanning the gap. Germline loops: CDR1 KGHSH, CDR2 LQKENI. The CDR3 DNA reads TGTGCCAGCTCACCAGCGACAGATACGCAGTATTTT. Translating it yields CASSPATDTQYF.

The chain uses TRBV15 and TRBJ2-1; maybe TRBD2 (6 bases). Trimming left V 0 bases short and J 8 bases short, with 17 bases between. This CDR3 has 16 residues. Germline assignment: CDR1 LNHNV and CDR2 YYDKDF (reference sequence). The CDR3 bases are TGTGCCACCAGCAGAGATCGATTCGGGAGAGGCGATGAGCAGTTCTTC. It specifies CATSRDRFGRGDEQFF.

This chain joins TRBV2 and TRBJ2-2; 9 nucleotides align to TRBD1. The V gene end was trimmed by 6 bases and the J gene end by 5 bases; junction bases not matched to a gene: 10. This CDR3 is 16 amino acids long. The germline gives CDR1 SNHLY, CDR2 FYNNEI. The CDR3 DNA follows: TGTGCCAGCAGGTTTACAGGGGGCGTAATAACCGGGGAGCTGTTTTTT. It encodes CASRFTGGVITGELFF.

The chain uses TRBV29-1 and TRBJ2-1; D call uncertain. This CDR3 has 11 amino acids. V lost 7 bases to trimming and J lost 3 bases, with 7 bases between them. The germline gives CDR1 SQVTM, CDR2 ANQGSEA. The CDR3 is CSEKGYNEQFF. Written as DNA, the CDR3 is TGCAGCGAGAAGGGCTACAATGAGCAGTTCTTC.

CDR3 in DNA: TGTGCCACTAGGACAGATAATCAGCCCCAGCATTTT. It specifies CATRTDNQPQHF. The rearrangement links TRBV2 to TRBJ1-5, with D perhaps TRBD1 (6 bases). Per germline, CDR1 SNHLY and CDR2 FYNNEI. The CDR3 sequence is 12 residues long. The V end lost 10 bases, the J end lost 4 bases, and 11 bases lay between the germline ends.

This chain links TRBV12-3 or TRBV12-4 with TRBJ2-7, with D unresolved. Trimming took 6 bases from V and 5 from J, leaving 11 bases between them. The CDR3 totals 12 residues. The CDR3 sequence is CASRVLGNEQYF. In nucleotides, the CDR3 is TGTGCCAGCAGGGTGCTGGGAAACGAGCAGTACTTC.

CDR3 in DNA: TGTGCCAGCAGTCTCCTCCGCATCCCGAGAATGGTTAGCTCCTACGAGCAGTACTTC. It codes for CASSLLRIPRMVSSYEQYF. The genes are TRBV7-2 and TRBJ2-7; D uncertain. V shed 6 bases and J shed 0 bases, with 27 bases lying between them. Per the germline V gene, CDR1 is SGHTA and CDR2 is FQGNSA. The CDR3 has 19 amino acids.

The chain links TRBV3-1 to TRBJ2-6; tentatively, D is TRBD2 (5 bases). Germline assignment: CDR1 LGHDT and CDR2 YNNKEL (reference sequence). Trimming cost V 4 bases and J 4 bases, with 8 bases left between them. The length of the CDR3 is 14 residues. The CDR3 DNA sequence: TGTGCCAGCAGCCCCTCGGGGGGGGCCAACGTCCTGACTTTC. Translating gives CASSPSGGANVLTF.

The DNA for the CDR3 is TGCAGTGCTCCAGATTTTGGCCTGGATGAGCAGTTCTTC. This gives the protein CSAPDFGLDEQFF. The chain carries TRBV20-1 and TRBJ2-1; D remains unclear. The V end was cut by 5 bases, the J end by 8 bases, with 16 bases between. This CDR3 spans 13 amino acids. Germline V gives CDR1 DFQATT, CDR2 SNEGSKA (reference sequence).

V gene TRBV14 combines with J gene TRBJ1-1; TRBD1 agrees at 8 bases. Germline V gives CDR1 SGHDN, CDR2 FVKESK. The CDR3 covers 17 residues. J lost 3 bases, V lost 0 bases, and 9 bases had no gene match. CDR3 sequence: CASSQDRYRGGDTEAFF. The CDR3 coding sequence is TGTGCCAGCAGCCAAGATCGATACAGGGGGGGAGACACTGAAGCTTTCTTT.

The chain carries TRBV5-4 and TRBJ2-2; no firm D call. Germline V gene lookup returns CDR1 SGHNT and CDR2 YYREEE (reference sequence). The CDR3 contains 12 residues. V was trimmed by 3 bases and J by 2 bases, leaving 2 bases between them. CDR3 protein: CASSYNTGELFF. The CDR3 DNA follows: TGTGCCAGCAGCTACAACACCGGGGAGCTGTTTTTT.

The chain is built from TRBV28 and TRBJ2-7; D remains ambiguous. This CDR3 is 12 amino acids long. The germline V and J ends were trimmed by 7 bases and 5 bases, with 12 bases remaining between them. The V gene's germline CDR1 is MDHEN and CDR2 SYDVKM. The CDR3: CASTGSGDEQYF. The CDR3 DNA follows: TGTGCCAGCACCGGTTCGGGTGACGAGCAGTACTTC.

The rearrangement uses TRBV12-3 or TRBV12-4 and TRBJ1-5; D not certain. V lost 3 bases, J lost 3 bases, and 9 bases lay in between. The CDR3 spans 14 residues. The CDR3 DNA reads TGTGCCAGCAGTTTTCACGGGGACAATCAGCCCCAGCATTTT. Residues: CASSFHGDNQPQHF.

The V gene is TRBV6-1, the J gene TRBJ2-1; D is possibly TRBD2 (6 bases). The CDR3 sequence is 16 residues long. V gave up 6 bases and J gave up 4 bases, with 19 bases separating them. From germline, CDR1 is MNHNS and CDR2 SASEGT. The CDR3 loop is CASRNDGAGWYNEQFF. As DNA, the CDR3 is TGTGCCAGCAGGAACGACGGGGCGGGATGGTACAATGAGCAGTTCTTC.

The rearrangement uses TRBV3-1 and TRBJ2-5, with D unclear. Germline CDR1 is LGHDT and CDR2 is YNNKEL (reference sequence). V gave up 3 bases and J gave up 2 bases, with 13 bases separating them. The CDR3 sequence is 15 residues long. Here the CDR3 DNA reads TGTGCCAGCAGCCACCCGAGAAGGATTCAAGAGACCCAGTACTTC. The encoded protein is CASSHPRRIQETQYF.

CDR3 in DNA: TGTGCCAGCAGTAGCCCCCTAGAGACCCAGTACTTC. Its translation: CASSSPLETQYF. The chain recombines TRBV6-6 with TRBJ2-5; D unclear. The CDR3 is 12 residues long. The germline CDR1 and CDR2 sequences are MNHNY and SVGAGI (reference sequence). Trimming cost V 5 bases and J 4 bases, with 8 bases left between them.

CDR3 DNA: TGTGCCAGCAGTGGGTCCACTGAAGCTTTCTTT. It specifies CASSGSTEAFF. The chain combines TRBV6-5 with TRBJ1-1, with D hard to call. This CDR3 contains 11 residues. The V end lost 5 bases, the J end lost 4 bases, and 5 bases lay between the germline ends. Looked up from germline, CDR1 is MNHEY and CDR2 is SVGAGI.

V usage is TRBV3-1 and J usage is TRBJ2-1; D possibly corresponds to TRBD2 (5 bases). Germline values: CDR1 LGHDT, CDR2 YNNKEL (reference sequence). The CDR3 is 17 residues long. The V end was cut by 4 bases, the J end by 3 bases, with 19 bases between. DNA for the CDR3: TGTGCCAGCAGCCGAGACAACCGGGTGGCGGGCTACAATGAGCAGTTCTTC. As protein: CASSRDNRVAGYNEQFF.